This T cell receptor (beta chain) was recorded in a study of CD8 T cells in ankylosing spondylitis (dated by TCRdb to about 2017). For context, the study as a whole: The study profiled T cell receptor beta repertoires in healthy donors and ankylosing spondylitis patients to find disease-linked TCR variants. In total, the full study cohort was made up of about 110 healthy donors and 25 to 30 ankylosing spondylitis patients. Peripheral blood was sampled, and synovial fluid was additionally collected from ankylosing spondylitis patients. The investigation overall reported the following: Blood from ankylosing spondylitis patients appeared to be characterized by a TCR beta motif made up of several highly homologous amino acid variants. A CD8+ phenotype was shown by the disease-linked clones, which were found at relatively low frequencies in peripheral blood. According to the report, matched synovial fluid samples from ankylosing spondylitis patients were significantly enriched for the disease-linked clones. Some motif variants had previously been reported in the synovial fluid and blood of reactive arthritis patients, which suggests shared mechanisms of disease initiation.

On this clonotype itself: It lacks a known antigen. Per-base qualities were not stored, and no clone one base away is much larger.

Reading the germline V gene gives CDR1 SGHTA and CDR2 FQGNSA. Taken from cysteine to phenylalanine, the CDR3 has 15 residues. The read is trimmed to its CDR3 DNA, 45 bases read in frame from base 1. After removal of 0 bases from V and 6 bases from J, the junction retains 5 bases not matched to a gene. Data came from an Illumina HiSeq 2500. Quantitative 5'-RACE with molecular barcodes was used to prepare TCR beta libraries. Per the original workflow: A new computational method based on a probabilistic model of VDJ rearrangement was used to identify disease-linked TCR variants. TCRdb trimmed public reads at Q25 via fastp, called clones via MiXCR and kept in-frame beta chains. Records with the same CDR3 protein are collapsed into one entry carrying the most frequent genes and DNA. These V and J calls rely on TCRdb rather than the paper's analysis. This sample gives about 360,000 distinct CDR3 sequences in total; 20% of them show up just once. The top ten clonotypes cover around 14% of the sample.

The receptor was derived from a male donor with ankylosing spondylitis or in good health (not recorded which). Sample: blood, either unsorted or a sorted T cell fraction (not recorded which). In this chain, TRBV7-2 is recombined with TRBJ2-3, with 8 bases matching TRBD2. The DNA reads TGTGCCAGCAGCTTAGCCGGCGGGGGGATGGATACGCAGTATTTT. It is translated as CASSLAGGGMDTQYF.